One and the same sample provided the 13 T cell receptor beta chains below, sequenced in a study of early T cells in non-severe SARS-CoV-2 infection. In TCRdb, the 5' RACE reads were re-called with MiXCR into one record per CDR3 protein. This table has around 46,000 distinct CDR3 sequences, 5.5% to 6.5% appearing once. Sequencing was done on a sample of whole blood. The source is an adult who was a healthcare worker with PCR-confirmed SARS-CoV-2 infection or an uninfected control (not recorded which).

This clonotype was recorded many times. Here the CDR3 DNA reads TGTGCCAGCAGTATCCTGACTAGCGCCACAGATACGCAGTATTTT. Its protein product is CASSILTSATDTQYF. This rearrangement joins TRBV28 to TRBJ2-3, with 8 bases identical to TRBD2. V shed 5 bases, J shed 2 bases, and the junction held 6 bases outside the gene matches. CDR3 length equals 15 residues. Germline V CDR1 and CDR2: MDHEN, SYDVKM.

This clonotype showed up many times. The genes are TRBV12-3 or TRBV12-4 and TRBJ2-1; D is possibly TRBD2 (5 bases). The CDR3 sequence is 16 residues long. V was cut by 6 bases and J by 5 bases, with 20 bases left in between. The DNA for the CDR3 is TGTGCCAGCAGCCCAGGTGGACTCCCACTGAACAATGAGCAGTTCTTC. It is translated as CASSPGGLPLNNEQFF.

This clonotype was seen repeatedly, ten times or more. The J gene is TRBJ2-1, the V gene TRBV27; tentatively, D is TRBD2 (6 bases). Trimming pared 5 bases from V and 7 bases from J, leaving 6 bases between. Germline V CDR1 and CDR2: MNHEY, SMNVEV (reference sequence). The CDR3 runs 11 residues. The CDR3, as DNA: TGTGCCAGCAGTGGAGGGAATGAGCAGTTCTTC. This codes for CASSGGNEQFF.

The rearrangement joins TRBV2 to TRBJ2-5, with D possibly being TRBD2 (6 bases). This CDR3 has 14 amino acids. V was cut by 3 bases and J by 7 bases, with 15 bases left in between. Per germline, CDR1 SNHLY and CDR2 FYNNEI. The CDR3: CASSEVGGEATQYF. Here the CDR3 DNA reads TGTGCCAGCAGTGAGGTCGGCGGGGAAGCGACCCAGTACTTC.

Regarding this clonotype: This could be a read error, since a much larger clone is one nucleotide away. This chain connects TRBV29-1 to TRBJ1-1; 8 nucleotides line up with TRBD1. J gave up 9 bases and V 6 bases, and 12 bases lay outside the gene matches. CDR1 is SQVTM, CDR2 ANQGSEA, per germline. CDR3 length: 13 amino acids. The CDR3 DNA is TGCAGCGTCGATATGCACAGGGGGACCAAAGCTTTCTTT. Its translation is CSVDMHRGTKAFF.

This clonotype is categorized as medium-sized. V gene TRBV20-1 combines with J gene TRBJ1-1, with D possibly matching TRBD1 (6 bases). V was cut by 5 bases and J by 1 base, with 8 bases left in between. The germline gives CDR1 DFQATT, CDR2 SNEGSKA (reference sequence). CDR3 length equals 12 residues. The CDR3: CSARGGNTEAFF. The CDR3, as DNA: TGCAGTGCTCGAGGGGGGAACACTGAAGCTTTCTTT.

The chain employs TRBV19 and TRBJ1-2; perhaps TRBD1 as D (5 bases). This CDR3 contains 15 residues. Germline loops: CDR1 LNHDA, CDR2 SQIVND (reference sequence). Trimming stripped 1 base from V and 1 base from J, with 10 bases between. As DNA, the CDR3 is TGTGCCAGTAGTATAGGCCGGGGCTTTAACTATGGCTACACCTTC. Translated: CASSIGRGFNYGYTF.

The chain combines TRBV11-2 with TRBJ2-2; a weak D match, TRBD1 (6 bases). Germline loops: CDR1 SGHAT, CDR2 FQNNGV. This CDR3 comprises 14 residues. V was cut by 6 bases and J by 4 bases, with 12 bases left in between. The CDR3 DNA follows: TGTGCCAGCAGGTTGGACAGACCCACCGGGGAGCTGTTTTTT. Its translation is CASRLDRPTGELFF.

This clonotype was detected ten times or more. V and J are TRBV11-3 and TRBJ2-7; D is possibly TRBD2 (5 bases). There are 15 residues in the CDR3. CDR1 and CDR2 (germline): SGHNT, YENEEA. V dropped 5 bases and J dropped 1 base, with 15 bases sitting between them. For the CDR3, the DNA is TGTGCCAGCAGCCAAGACGGGGAGATGTCCTACGAGCAGTACTTC. This gives the protein CASSQDGEMSYEQYF.

This clonotype was observed many times. The junction departs from germline at one end; a sequencing error may be responsible. The chain recombines TRBV12-3 or TRBV12-4 with TRBJ2-2; 7 positions agree with TRBD1. The length of the CDR3 is 15 residues. DNA for the CDR3: TGTGCCAGCAGCTTAGAGGGGGCTAACACCGGGGAGCTGTTTTTT. The encoded protein is CASSLEGANTGELFF.

The chain is built from TRBV10-1 and TRBJ1-1; 7 bases agree with TRBD1. The V and J ends lost 2 bases and 4 bases, in that order; junction bases with no gene match: 7. Germline CDR1 reads WNHNN; CDR2 reads SYGVQD (reference sequence). This CDR3 comprises 15 residues. CDR3 sequence: CASSEPNRGGTEAFF. The CDR3 DNA reads TGCGCCAGCAGTGAGCCAAACAGGGGCGGCACTGAAGCTTTCTTT.

This clonotype was observed at least ten times. This chain links TRBV29-1 with TRBJ1-1, with D uncertain. CDR1 is SQVTM and CDR2 is ANQGSEA in the germline V gene. The CDR3 has 14 amino acids. Trimming removed 4 bases from V and 4 bases from J, with 16 bases in between. The CDR3 loop reads CSVGMSSPGTEAFF. CDR3 DNA sequence: TGCAGCGTTGGGATGTCTTCGCCGGGCACTGAAGCTTTCTTT.

This clonotype was seen at least ten times. The V gene is TRBV7-9, the J gene TRBJ2-1; D might be TRBD1 or TRBD2, each matching 5 bases. The CDR3 contains 13 residues. Germline lookup yields CDR1 SEHNR and CDR2 FQNEAQ (reference sequence). V lost 5 bases and J 5 bases, leaving 10 bases between the germline ends. Written as DNA, the CDR3 is TGTGCCAGCAGCCGGGACCGAGACAATGAGCAGTTCTTC. Translated, it gives CASSRDRDNEQFF.